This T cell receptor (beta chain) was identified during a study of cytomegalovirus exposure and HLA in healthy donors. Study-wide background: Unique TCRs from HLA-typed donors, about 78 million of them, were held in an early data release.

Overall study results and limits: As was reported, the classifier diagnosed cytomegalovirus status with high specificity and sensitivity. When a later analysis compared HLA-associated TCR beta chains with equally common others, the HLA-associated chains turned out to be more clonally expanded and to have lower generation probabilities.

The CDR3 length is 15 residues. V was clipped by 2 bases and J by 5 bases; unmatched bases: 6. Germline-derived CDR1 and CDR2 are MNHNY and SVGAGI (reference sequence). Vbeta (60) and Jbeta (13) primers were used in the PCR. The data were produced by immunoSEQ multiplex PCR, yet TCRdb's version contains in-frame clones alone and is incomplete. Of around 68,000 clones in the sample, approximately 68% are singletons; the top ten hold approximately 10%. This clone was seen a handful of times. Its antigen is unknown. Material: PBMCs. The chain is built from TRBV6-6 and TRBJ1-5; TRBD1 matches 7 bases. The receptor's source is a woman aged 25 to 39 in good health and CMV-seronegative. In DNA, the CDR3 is TGTGCCAGCAGTTACGGGCAGGGGGTCGATCAGCCCCAGCATTTT. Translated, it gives CASSYGQGVDQPQHF.